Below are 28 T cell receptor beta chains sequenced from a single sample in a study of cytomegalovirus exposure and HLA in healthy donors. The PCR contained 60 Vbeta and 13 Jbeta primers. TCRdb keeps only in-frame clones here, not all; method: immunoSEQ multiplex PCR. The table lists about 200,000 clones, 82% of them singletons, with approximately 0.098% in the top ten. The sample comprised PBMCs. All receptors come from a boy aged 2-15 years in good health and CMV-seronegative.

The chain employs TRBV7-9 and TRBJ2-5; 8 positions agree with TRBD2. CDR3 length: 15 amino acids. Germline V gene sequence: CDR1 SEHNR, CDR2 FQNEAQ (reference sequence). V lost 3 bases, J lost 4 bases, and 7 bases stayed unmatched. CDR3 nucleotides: TGTGCCAGCAGCTTGCCCTGGAGCGGGGGAGAGACCCAGTACTTC. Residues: CASSLPWSGGETQYF.

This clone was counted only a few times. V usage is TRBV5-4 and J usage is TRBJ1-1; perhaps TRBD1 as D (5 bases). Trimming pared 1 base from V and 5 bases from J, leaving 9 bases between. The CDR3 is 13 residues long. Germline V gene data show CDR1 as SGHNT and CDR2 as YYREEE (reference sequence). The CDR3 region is CASSLRGGTEAFF. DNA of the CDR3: TGTGCCAGCAGCTTGAGGGGAGGAACTGAAGCTTTCTTT.

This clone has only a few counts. CDR3 in amino acids: CASSRQISGANVLTF. CDR3 sequence (DNA): TGTGCCAGTTCACGACAGATCTCTGGGGCCAACGTCCTGACTTTC. This rearrangement joins TRBV19 to TRBJ2-6, with D possibly TRBD1 on 5 matching bases. The CDR3 runs to 15 residues. The V gene's germline CDR1 is LNHDA and CDR2 SQIVND (reference sequence). Trimming took 8 bases from V and 0 from J, leaving 11 bases between them.

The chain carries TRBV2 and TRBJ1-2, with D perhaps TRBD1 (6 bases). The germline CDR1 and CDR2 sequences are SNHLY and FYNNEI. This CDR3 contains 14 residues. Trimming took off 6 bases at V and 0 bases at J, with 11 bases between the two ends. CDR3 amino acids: CASRADSPNYGYTF. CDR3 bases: TGTGCCAGCAGGGCGGACAGTCCTAACTATGGCTACACCTTC.

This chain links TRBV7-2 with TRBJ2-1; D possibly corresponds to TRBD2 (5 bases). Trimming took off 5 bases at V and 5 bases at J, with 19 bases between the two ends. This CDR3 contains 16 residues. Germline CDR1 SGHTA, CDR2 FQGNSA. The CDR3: CASSHSLGRYHNEQFF. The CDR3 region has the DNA TGTGCCAGCAGCCATTCTTTGGGGAGATACCACAATGAGCAGTTCTTC.

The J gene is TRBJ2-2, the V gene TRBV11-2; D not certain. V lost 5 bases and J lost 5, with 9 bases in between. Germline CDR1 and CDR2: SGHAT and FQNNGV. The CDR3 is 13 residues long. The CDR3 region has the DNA TGTGCCAGCAGCGCCCCACAGACCGGGGAGCTGTTTTTT. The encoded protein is CASSAPQTGELFF.

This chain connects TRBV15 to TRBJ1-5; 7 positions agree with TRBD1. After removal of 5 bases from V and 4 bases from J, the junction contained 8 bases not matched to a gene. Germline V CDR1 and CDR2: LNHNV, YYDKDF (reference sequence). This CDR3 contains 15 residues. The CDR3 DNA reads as TGTGCCACCAGCGCTCGAGGGGGCAGGAATCAGCCCCAGCATTTT. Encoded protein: CATSARGGRNQPQHF.

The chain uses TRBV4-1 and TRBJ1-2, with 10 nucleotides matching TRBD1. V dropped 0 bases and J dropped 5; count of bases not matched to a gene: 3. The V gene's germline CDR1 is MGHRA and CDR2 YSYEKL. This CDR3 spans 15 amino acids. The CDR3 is CASSQDGTGVYGYTF. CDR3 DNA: TGCGCCAGCAGCCAAGATGGGACAGGGGTGTATGGCTACACCTTC.

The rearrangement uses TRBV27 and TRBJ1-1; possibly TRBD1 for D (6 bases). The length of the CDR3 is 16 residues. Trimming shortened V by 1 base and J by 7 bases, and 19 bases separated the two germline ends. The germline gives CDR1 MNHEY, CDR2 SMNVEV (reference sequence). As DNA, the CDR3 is TGTGCCAGCAGTTTATACAGGGTCCGACGCCCCTTTGAAGCTTTCTTT. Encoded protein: CASSLYRVRRPFEAFF.

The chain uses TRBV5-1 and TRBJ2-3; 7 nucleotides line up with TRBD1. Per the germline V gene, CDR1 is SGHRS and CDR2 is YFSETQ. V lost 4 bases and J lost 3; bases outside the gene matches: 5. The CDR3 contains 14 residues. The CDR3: CASSHGQDTDTQYF. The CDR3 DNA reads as TGCGCCAGCAGCCACGGACAGGATACAGATACGCAGTATTTT.

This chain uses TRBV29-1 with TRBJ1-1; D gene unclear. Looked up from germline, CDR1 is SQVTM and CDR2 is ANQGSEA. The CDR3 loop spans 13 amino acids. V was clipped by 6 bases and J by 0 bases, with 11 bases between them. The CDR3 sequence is CSVRGNMNTEAFF. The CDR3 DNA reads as TGCAGCGTAAGAGGGAACATGAACACTGAAGCTTTCTTT.

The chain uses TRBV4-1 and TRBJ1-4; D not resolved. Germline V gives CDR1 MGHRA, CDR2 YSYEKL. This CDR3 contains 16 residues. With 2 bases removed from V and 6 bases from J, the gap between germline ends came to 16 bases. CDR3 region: CASSQPFKGEDEKLFF. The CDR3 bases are TGCGCCAGCAGCCAACCCTTCAAGGGAGAGGATGAAAAACTGTTTTTT.

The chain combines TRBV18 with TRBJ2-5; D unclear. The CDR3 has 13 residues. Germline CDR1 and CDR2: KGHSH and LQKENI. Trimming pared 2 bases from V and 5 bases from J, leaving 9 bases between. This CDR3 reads CASSPGGPETQYF. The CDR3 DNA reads TGTGCCAGCTCACCAGGTGGGCCGGAGACCCAGTACTTC.

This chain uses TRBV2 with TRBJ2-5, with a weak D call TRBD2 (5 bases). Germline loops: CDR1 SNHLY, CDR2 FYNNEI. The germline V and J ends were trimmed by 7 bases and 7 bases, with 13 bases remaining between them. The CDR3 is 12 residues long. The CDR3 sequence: CASTAEAGTQYF. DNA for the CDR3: TGTGCCAGCACAGCTGAGGCGGGGACCCAGTACTTC.

Written as DNA, the CDR3 is TGTGCCAGCAGTGCGCGGGGGACTGTCTCTGGAAACACCATATATTTT. This sequence encodes CASSARGTVSGNTIYF. The V gene is TRBV2, the J gene TRBJ1-3; D is perhaps TRBD1 (5 bases). V gave up 4 bases and J gave up 0 bases, with 13 bases separating them. Germline lookup yields CDR1 SNHLY and CDR2 FYNNEI. CDR3 length: 16 amino acids. Full variable domain (missing parts from reference TRBV2 and TRBJ1-3): EPEVTQTPSHQVTQMGQEVILRCVPISNHLYFYWYRQILGQKVEFLVSFYNNEISEKSEIFDDQFSVERPDGSNFTLKIRSTKLEDSAMYFCASSARGTVSGNTIYFGEGSWLTVV.

CDR3 in amino acids: CASSPNRDRTEAFF. CDR3 DNA: TGTGCCAGCAGCCCAAACCGGGACAGAACTGAAGCTTTCTTT. This chain links TRBV4-2 with TRBJ1-1, with TRBD1 matching 7 bases. The CDR3 has 14 residues. The V and J ends lost 4 bases and 5 bases, in that order; junction bases with no gene match: 7. Germline V gives CDR1 LGHNA, CDR2 YNFKEQ.

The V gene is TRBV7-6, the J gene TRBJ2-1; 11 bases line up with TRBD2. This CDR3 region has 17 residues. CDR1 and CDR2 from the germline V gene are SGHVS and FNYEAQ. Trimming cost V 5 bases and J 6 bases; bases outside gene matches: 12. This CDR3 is CASSPIPASGGTNEQFF. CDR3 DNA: TGTGCCAGCAGCCCTATTCCCGCTAGCGGGGGGACCAATGAGCAGTTCTTC. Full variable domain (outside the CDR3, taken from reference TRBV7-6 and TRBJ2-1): GAGVSQSPRYKVTKRGQDVALRCDPISGHVSLYWYRQALGQGPEFLTYFNYEAQQDKSGLPNDRFSAERPEGSISTLTIQRTEQRDSAMYRCASSPIPASGGTNEQFFGPGTRLTVL.

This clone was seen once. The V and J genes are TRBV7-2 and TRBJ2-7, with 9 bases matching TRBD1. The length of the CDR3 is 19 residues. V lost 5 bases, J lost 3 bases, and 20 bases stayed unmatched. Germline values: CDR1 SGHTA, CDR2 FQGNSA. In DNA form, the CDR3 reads TGTGCCAGCAGCCGACGCAGACAGGGGGAAGCCTTACTGATCTACGAGCAGTACTTC. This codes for CASSRRRQGEALLIYEQYF.

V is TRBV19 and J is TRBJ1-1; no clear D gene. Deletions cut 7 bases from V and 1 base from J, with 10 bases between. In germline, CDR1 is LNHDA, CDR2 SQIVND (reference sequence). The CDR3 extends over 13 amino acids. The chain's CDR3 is CASTQVPNTEAFF. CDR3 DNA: TGTGCCAGTACTCAGGTCCCGAACACTGAAGCTTTCTTT.

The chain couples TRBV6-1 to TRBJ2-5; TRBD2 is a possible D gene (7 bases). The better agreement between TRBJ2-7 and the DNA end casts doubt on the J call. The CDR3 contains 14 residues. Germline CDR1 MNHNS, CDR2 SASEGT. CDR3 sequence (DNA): TGTGCCAGCACCCTATGGGGGGGGCCCTACGAGCAGTACTTC. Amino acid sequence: CASTLWGGPYEQYF.

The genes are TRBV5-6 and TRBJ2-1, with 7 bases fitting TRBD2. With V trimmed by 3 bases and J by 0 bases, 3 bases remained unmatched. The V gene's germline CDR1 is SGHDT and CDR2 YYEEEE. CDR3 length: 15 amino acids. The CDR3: CASSSQRGSYNEQFF. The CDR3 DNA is TGTGCCAGCAGCTCTCAGCGGGGCTCCTACAATGAGCAGTTCTTC.

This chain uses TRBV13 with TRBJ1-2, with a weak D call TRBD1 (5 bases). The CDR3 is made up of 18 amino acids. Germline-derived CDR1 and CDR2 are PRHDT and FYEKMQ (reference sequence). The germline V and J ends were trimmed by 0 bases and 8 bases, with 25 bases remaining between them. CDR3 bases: TGTGCCAGCAGCTTAGGCCTGGCGATCTTAGGGGATGATGGAGGCTACACCTTC. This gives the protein CASSLGLAILGDDGGYTF.

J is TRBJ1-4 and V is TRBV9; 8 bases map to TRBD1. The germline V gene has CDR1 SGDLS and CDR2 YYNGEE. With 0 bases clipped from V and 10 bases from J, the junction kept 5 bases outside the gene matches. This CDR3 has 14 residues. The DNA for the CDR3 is TGTGCCAGCAGCGTAGACCAGGGGGCAGGAAAACTGTTTTTT. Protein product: CASSVDQGAGKLFF.

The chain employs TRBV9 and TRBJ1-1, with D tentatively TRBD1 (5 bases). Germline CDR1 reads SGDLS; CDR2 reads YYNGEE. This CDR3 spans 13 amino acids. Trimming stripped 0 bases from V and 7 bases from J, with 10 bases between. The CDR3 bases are TGTGCCAGCAGCGTAGCGGGGGTGAATGAAGCTTTCTTT. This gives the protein CASSVAGVNEAFF.

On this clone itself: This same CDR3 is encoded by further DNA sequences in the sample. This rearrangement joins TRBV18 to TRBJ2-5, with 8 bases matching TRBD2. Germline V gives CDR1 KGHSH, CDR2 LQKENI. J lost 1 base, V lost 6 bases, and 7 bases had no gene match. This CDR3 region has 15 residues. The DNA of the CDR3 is TGTGCCAGCTCCCCCCGGGCGGGGGGCCAAGAGACCCAGTACTTC. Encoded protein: CASSPRAGGQETQYF.

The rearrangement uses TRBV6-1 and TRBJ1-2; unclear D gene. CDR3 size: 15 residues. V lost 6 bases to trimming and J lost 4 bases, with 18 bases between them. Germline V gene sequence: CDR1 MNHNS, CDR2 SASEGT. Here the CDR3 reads CASSPLSATVYGYTF. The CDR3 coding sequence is TGTGCCAGCAGCCCATTAAGCGCGACCGTCTATGGCTACACCTTC.

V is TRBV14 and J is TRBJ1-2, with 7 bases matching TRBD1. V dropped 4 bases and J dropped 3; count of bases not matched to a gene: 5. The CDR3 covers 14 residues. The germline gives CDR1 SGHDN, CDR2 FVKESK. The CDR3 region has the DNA TGTGCCAGCAGCCGGTGGGGGACAGACTATGGCTACACCTTC. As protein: CASSRWGTDYGYTF.

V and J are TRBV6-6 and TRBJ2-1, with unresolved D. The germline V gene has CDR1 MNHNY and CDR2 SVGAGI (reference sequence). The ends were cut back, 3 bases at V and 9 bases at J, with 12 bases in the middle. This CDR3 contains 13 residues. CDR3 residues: CASSYPERSEQFF. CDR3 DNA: TGTGCCAGCAGTTATCCCGAAAGGAGTGAGCAGTTCTTC.